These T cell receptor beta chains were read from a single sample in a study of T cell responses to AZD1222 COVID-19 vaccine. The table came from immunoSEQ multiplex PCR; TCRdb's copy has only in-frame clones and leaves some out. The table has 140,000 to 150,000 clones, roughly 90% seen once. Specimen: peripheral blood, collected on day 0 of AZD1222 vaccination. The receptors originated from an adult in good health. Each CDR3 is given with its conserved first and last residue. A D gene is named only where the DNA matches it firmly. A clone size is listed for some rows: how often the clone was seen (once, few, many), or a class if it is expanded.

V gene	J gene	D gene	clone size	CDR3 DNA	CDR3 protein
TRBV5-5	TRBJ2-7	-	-	TGTGCCAGCAGCTTGTATCAGGAGGGCTACGAGCAGTACTTC	CASSLYQEGYEQYF
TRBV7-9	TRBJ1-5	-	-	TGTGCCAGCAGCCCTGGGACCCTCAGGACCCAGCCCCAGCATTTT	CASSPGTLRTQPQHF
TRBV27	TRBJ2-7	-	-	TGTGCCAGCACCTTAAGGTGGGGGTTTCCCTACGAGCAGTACTTC	CASTLRWGFPYEQYF
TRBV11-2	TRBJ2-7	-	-	TGTGCCAGCAGCCCTGATCTGAAGGGGAAAGCCTACGAGCAGTACTTC	CASSPDLKGKAYEQYF
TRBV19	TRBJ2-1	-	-	TGTGCCAGTAGTATATCCGGGAGCAATGAGCAGTTCTTC	CASSISGSNEQFF
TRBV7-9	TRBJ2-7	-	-	TGTGCCAGCAGCGTGGGGACACAGCCCTACGAGCAGTACTTC	CASSVGTQPYEQYF
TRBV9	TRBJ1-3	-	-	TGTGCCAGCAGCGTTCGGGCCTTCTCTGGAAACACCATATATTTT	CASSVRAFSGNTIYF
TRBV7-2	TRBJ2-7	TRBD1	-	TGTGCCAGCAGCCCCCAGGGGGAACCAACCTACGAGCAGTACTTC	CASSPQGEPTYEQYF
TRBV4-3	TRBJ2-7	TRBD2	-	TGCGCCAGCAGCCTGGCGGGAGGTGACGAGCAGTACTTC	CASSLAGGDEQYF
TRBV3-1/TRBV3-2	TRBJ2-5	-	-	TGTGCCAGCAGCCATTTCTCCCCCGGGTCTTACAGGGAGACCCAGTACTTC	CASSHFSPGSYRETQYF
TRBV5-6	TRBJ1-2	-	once	TGTGCCAGCAGCCTGGCCGGGCGGGATGGCTACACCTTC	CASSLAGRDGYTF
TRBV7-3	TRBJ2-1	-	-	TGTGCCAGCAGCTTATATTCTAGCATAAAATACAATGAGCAGTTCTTC	CASSLYSSIKYNEQFF
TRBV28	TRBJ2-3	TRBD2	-	TGTGCCAGCAGTGTATTAAGCGGGACCACAGATACGCAGTATTTT	CASSVLSGTTDTQYF
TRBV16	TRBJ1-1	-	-	TGTGCCAGCAGCCAATCAGTTGGGGGCACTGAAGCTTTCTTT	CASSQSVGGTEAFF
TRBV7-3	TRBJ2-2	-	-	TGTGCCAGCAGCTTAAATTCCGGGAGTGGCACCGGGGAGCTGTTTTTT	CASSLNSGSGTGELFF
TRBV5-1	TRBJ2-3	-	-	TGCGCCAGCAGCTTGGCGTTTCCCGGGTATACGCAGTATTTT	CASSLAFPGYTQYF
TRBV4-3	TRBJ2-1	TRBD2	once	TGCGCCAGCAGCCAAGATCGCGGGGGGTACAATGAGCAGTTCTTC	CASSQDRGGYNEQFF
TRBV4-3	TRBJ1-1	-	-	TGCGCCAGCAGCCAAGGTGGGACGTCGGTGAACACTGAAGCTTTCTTT	CASSQGGTSVNTEAFF
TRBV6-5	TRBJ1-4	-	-	TGTGCCAGCATTGGGACCAAAACGGGGGAAAAACTGTTTTTT	CASIGTKTGEKLFF
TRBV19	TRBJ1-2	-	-	TGTGCCAGTAGTATTAACGGACTCTGGAGCTACACCTTC	CASSINGLWSYTF
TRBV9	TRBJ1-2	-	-	TGTGCCAGCAGCGTGCGGAGCTATGGCTACACCTTC	CASSVRSYGYTF
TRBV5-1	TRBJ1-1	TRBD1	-	TGCGCCAGCAGCTTGGAGCCCAGGGGGTTAAACACTGAAGCTTTCTTT	CASSLEPRGLNTEAFF
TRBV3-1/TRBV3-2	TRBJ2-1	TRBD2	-	TGTGCCAGCAGCCAAGCCGGCGGGGGGGAATCGAAGTTCTTC	CASSQAGGGESKFF
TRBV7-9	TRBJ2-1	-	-	TGTGCCAGCGTCGGACTTGCAGGGTACTCCTACAATGAGCAGTTCTTC	CASVGLAGYSYNEQFF
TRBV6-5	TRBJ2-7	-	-	TGTGCCAGCAGCCCCTCGACCTACGAGCAGTACTTC	CASSPSTYEQYF
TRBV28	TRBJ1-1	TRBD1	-	TGTGCCAGCGGCCCCCCGGGACAGTTGAACACTGAAGCTTTCTTT	CASGPPGQLNTEAFF
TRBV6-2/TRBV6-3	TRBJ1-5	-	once	TGTGCCAGCAGTTACCCTCGGGCCTGGGGCAATCAGCCCCAGCATTTT	CASSYPRAWGNQPQHF